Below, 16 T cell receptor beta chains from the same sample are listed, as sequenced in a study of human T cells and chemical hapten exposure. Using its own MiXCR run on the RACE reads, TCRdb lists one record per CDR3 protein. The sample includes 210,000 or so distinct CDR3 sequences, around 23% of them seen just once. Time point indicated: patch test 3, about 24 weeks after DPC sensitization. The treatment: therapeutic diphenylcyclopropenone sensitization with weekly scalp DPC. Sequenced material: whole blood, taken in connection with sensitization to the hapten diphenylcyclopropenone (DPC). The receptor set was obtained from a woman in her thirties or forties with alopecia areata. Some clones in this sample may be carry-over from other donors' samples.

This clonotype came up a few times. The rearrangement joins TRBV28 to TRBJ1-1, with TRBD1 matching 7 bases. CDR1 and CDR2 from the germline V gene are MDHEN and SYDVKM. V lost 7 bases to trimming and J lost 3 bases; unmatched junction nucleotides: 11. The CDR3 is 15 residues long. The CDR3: CASTLAGTDYTEAFF. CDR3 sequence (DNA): TGTGCCAGCACCCTAGCCGGGACAGACTACACTGAAGCTTTCTTT.

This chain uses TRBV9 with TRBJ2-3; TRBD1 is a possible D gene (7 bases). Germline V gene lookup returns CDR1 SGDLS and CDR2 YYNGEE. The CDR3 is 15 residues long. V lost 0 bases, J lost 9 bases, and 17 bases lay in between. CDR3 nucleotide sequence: TGTGCCAGCAGCGTAGCGGAGGGGGCATTAGGAACGCAGTATTTT. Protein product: CASSVAEGALGTQYF.

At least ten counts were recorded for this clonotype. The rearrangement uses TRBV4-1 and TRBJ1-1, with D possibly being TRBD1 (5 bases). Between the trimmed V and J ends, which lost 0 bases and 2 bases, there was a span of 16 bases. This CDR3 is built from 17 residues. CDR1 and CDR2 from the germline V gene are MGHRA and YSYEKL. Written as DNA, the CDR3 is TGCGCCAGCAGCCAAGATGGTTCATGGGGCCTAAACACTGAAGCTTTCTTT. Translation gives CASSQDGSWGLNTEAFF.

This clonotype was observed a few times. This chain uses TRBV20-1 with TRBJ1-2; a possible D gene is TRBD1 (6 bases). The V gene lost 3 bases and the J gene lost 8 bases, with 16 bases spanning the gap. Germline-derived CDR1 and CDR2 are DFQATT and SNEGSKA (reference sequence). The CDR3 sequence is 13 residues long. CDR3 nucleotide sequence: TGCAGTGCTAGTTGGACAGCTGAGTGGGGCTACACCTTC. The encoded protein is CSASWTAEWGYTF.

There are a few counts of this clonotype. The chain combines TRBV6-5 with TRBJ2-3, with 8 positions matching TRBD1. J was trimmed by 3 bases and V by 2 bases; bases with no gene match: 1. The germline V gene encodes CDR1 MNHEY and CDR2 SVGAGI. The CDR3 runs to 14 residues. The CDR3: CASSYDRGTDTQYF. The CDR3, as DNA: TGTGCCAGCAGTTACGACAGGGGTACAGATACGCAGTATTTT.

Written as DNA, the CDR3 is TGTGCCAGCAGCCAACAGTTCTTGAATGAGCAGTTCTTC. Translated: CASSQQFLNEQFF. The chain carries TRBV3-1 and TRBJ2-1; unclear D gene. The germline gives CDR1 LGHDT, CDR2 YNNKEL (reference sequence). This CDR3 has 13 residues. With 2 bases removed from V and 7 bases from J, the gap between germline ends came to 9 bases.

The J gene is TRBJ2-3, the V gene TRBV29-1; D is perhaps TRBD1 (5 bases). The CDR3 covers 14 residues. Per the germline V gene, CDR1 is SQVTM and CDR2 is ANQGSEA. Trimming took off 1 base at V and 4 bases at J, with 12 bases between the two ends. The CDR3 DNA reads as TGCAGCGTTGAAGCAGGGCCCGCATCAGATACGCAGTATTTT. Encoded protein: CSVEAGPASDTQYF.

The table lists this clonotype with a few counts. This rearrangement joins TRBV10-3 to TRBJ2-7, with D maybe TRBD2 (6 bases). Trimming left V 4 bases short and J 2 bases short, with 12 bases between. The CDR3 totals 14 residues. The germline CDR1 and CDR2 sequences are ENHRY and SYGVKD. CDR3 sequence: CAISAPGTPYEQYF. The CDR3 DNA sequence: TGTGCCATCAGTGCGCCCGGGACTCCCTACGAGCAGTACTTC.

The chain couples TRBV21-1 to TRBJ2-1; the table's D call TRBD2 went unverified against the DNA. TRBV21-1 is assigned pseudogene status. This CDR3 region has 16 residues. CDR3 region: CASSKRPRAGYNEQFF. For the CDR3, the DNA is TGTGCCAGCAGCAAAAGGCCGAGGGCCGGCTACAATGAGCAGTTCTTC.

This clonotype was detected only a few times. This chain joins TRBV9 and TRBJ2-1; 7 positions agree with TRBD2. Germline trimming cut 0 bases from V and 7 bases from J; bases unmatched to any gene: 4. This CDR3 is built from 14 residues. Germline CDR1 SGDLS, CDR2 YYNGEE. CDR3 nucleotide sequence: TGTGCCAGCAGCGTAGTCGGGACTATGAATGAGCAGTTCTTC. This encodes CASSVVGTMNEQFF.

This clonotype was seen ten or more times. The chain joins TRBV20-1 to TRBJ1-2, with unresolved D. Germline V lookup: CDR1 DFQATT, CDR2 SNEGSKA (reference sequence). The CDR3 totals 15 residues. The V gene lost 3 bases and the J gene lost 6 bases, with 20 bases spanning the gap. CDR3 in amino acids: CSASNLRRSGDGYTF. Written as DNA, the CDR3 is TGCAGTGCTAGCAATCTTCGGAGGAGTGGAGATGGCTACACCTTC.

In DNA, the CDR3 is TGCAGTGCTCAAGAGGGACAGGGGAATTCACCCCTCCACTTT. This sequence encodes CSAQEGQGNSPLHF. The rearrangement uses TRBV20-1 and TRBJ1-6, with 10 bases that match TRBD1. Germline assignment: CDR1 DFQATT and CDR2 SNEGSKA (reference sequence). Trimming removed 5 bases from V and 7 bases from J; junction bases left unmatched: 5. This CDR3 has 14 residues.

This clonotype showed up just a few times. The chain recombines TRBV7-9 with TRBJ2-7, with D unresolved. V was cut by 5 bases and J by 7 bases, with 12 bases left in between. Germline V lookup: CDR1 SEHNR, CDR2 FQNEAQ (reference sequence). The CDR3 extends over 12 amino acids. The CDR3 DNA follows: TGTGCCAGCAGCCCTTCGGTCGGGGAGCAGTACTTC. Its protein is CASSPSVGEQYF.

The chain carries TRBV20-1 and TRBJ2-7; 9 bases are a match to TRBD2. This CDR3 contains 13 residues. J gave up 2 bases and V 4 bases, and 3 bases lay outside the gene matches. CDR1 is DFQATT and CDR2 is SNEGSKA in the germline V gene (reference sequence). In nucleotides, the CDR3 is TGCAGTGCTATAGTAGCGGGAGCCTACGAGCAGTACTTC. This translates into CSAIVAGAYEQYF.

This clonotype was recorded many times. The CDR3 sequence: CASSLPGADTQYF. In DNA, the CDR3 is TGCGCCAGCAGCTTGCCCGGCGCAGATACGCAGTATTTT. This chain uses TRBV5-1 with TRBJ2-3; no definite D call. V was clipped by 1 base and J by 4 bases, with 7 bases between them. CDR1 and CDR2 (germline): SGHRS, YFSETQ. CDR3 length: 13 amino acids. The variable domain in full, completed from reference TRBV5-1 and TRBJ2-3, reads KAGVTQTPRYLIKTRGQQVTLSCSPISGHRSVSWYQQTPGQGLQFLFEYFSETQRNKGNFPGRFSGRQFSNSRSEMNVSTLELGDSALYLCASSLPGADTQYFGPGTRLTVL.

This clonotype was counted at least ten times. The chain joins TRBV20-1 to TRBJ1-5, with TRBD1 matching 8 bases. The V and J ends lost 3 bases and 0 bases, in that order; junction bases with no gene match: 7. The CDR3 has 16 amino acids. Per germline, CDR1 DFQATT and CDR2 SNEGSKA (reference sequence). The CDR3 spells CSASEQGGYSNQPQHF. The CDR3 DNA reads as TGCAGTGCTAGCGAACAGGGGGGATATAGCAATCAGCCCCAGCATTTT.